This T cell receptor beta chain stems from a study of T-cell reconstitution after alpha-beta-depleted transplantation in children. V was trimmed by 0 bases and J by 7 bases, leaving 9 bases between them. Germline V gene data show CDR1 as MNHEY and CDR2 as SMNVEV (reference sequence). This CDR3 spans 13 amino acids. Study observations and caveats: TCRbeta diversity was high at day 60 in some patients (a result of surviving recipient T cells and thymic progenitors).

Construction of the TCRbeta library involved unique molecular identifiers. One entry per CDR3 protein, called by TCRdb with MiXCR from the PCR reads. The sample records about 150,000 distinct CDR3 sequences, around 10% being singletons. At least ten counts were recorded for this clonotype. Its target is not known. This receptor was identified in a boy aged 2 to 9 with acute myeloid leukemia, due to receive a stem cell transplant. V is TRBV27 and J is TRBJ1-2; possibly TRBD1 for D (5 bases). Sequencing used PBMCs, obtained before TCRalphabeta/CD19-depleted stem cell transplant. CDR3 protein: CASSLSQGSGYTF. For the CDR3, the DNA is TGTGCCAGCAGTTTATCGCAGGGTTCTGGCTACACCTTC.